This TCR beta chain was captured by sequencing in a study of Ad26.COV2.S vaccination and SARS-CoV-2 variants (dated by TCRdb to 2020 to 2022). Study-level background: TCRbeta repertoire sequencing served as the tool for gauging how specific and how broad the SARS-CoV-2-reactive T cell receptors were following Ad26.COV2.S vaccination. A total of some 30 samples were included in the TCR-sequenced set, comprising some 20 Ad26.COV2.S vaccine recipients, 5 placebo recipients and 8 SARS-CoV-2 convalescent individuals. General study outcomes and caveats: The authors noted that total T cell responses may have been underestimated by the TCR breadth and depth analyses. Ad26.COV2.S recipients had higher spike-specific TCR breadth than placebo recipients (P = 0.0014). Non-spike TCR breadth was comparable between vaccine and placebo recipients, consistent with the vaccine containing only spike. After vaccination, substantial breadth of spike-specific CD8+ and CD4+ T cell responses was reported.

With respect to this clone: Its antigen specificity is not known. No much larger clone exists at a distance of one base, and base qualities are not known.

The immunoSEQ Assay was used to sequence TCRbeta CDR3 regions. After extraction, genomic DNA underwent amplification by bias-controlled multiplex PCR, followed by high-throughput sequencing. The paper's data handling went like this. To quantify the absolute abundance of every unique TCRbeta CDR3 region, sequences were collapsed and filtered. T cell fraction was estimated by normalizing TCRbeta template counts to usable DNA, with usable DNA measured through amplification of reference genes found in all nucleated cells. Repertoire TCRs were annotated as SARS-CoV-2-specific when V gene, CDR3 amino acid sequence and J gene were exactly matched to a known reactive TCR set. The reference SARS-CoV-2 TCR set came from MIRA and was filtered for enrichment in COVID-19-positive ImmuneCODE repertoires, removing public or cross-reactive TCRs. Based on the MIRA antigens, annotated TCRs were further analysed at the level of specific ORF or position within ORF. Depth was the summed frequency of annotated unique rearrangements, while breadth was defined as annotated unique rearrangements over total unique productive rearrangements. Two-sided Wilcoxon rank-sum tests were applied when comparing TCR breadth between groups. TCRdb provides this immuneACCESS table in a form limited to in-frame rearrangements. Some clones are lacking; in checked studies, under half of them reflect an unresolved V gene, and why the rest are absent is not known. That table is the source of V, J and clone size, and D and trimming were worked out from the DNA. In this sample the table shows around 350,000 clones, about 91% of which occur a single time. Of the sample, 3% to 4% is held by the ten largest clones.

The time point label for this specimen denotes: individuals recovered from natural SARS-CoV-2 infection. V is cut by 2 bases and J by 6 bases, and the space between the germline ends is 13 bases. Based on the germline V gene (reference sequence), the CDR1 and CDR2 sequences are LGHDT and YNNKEL. CDR3 length: 14 amino acids, cysteine to phenylalanine. Only the CDR3 DNA stays, 42 bases, in frame from base 1. The sample consisted of peripheral blood, taken after recovery from COVID-19. The receptor comes from a human donor who had recovered from COVID-19. This chain joins TRBV3-1 (or the pseudogene TRBV3-2) to TRBJ1-2, with TRBD1 as a weak D call on 5 bases. The CDR3 in this case is CASSQRPGKDGYTF. The nucleotide sequence is TGTGCCAGCAGCCAAAGACCAGGGAAAGATGGCTACACCTTC.